Listed below are T cell receptor beta chains from one sample, sequenced in a study of shared clonotypes between healthy human individuals. Sequencing used immunoSEQ multiplex PCR; TCRdb keeps in-frame clones, though not all of them. The table includes over a million clones, roughly 74% detected once. Sequencing input: memory CD4+ T cells from PBMCs. All receptors come from a man aged 18 to 30 in good health. Some clones in this sample may be carry-over from other donors' samples. Both conserved end residues are part of each CDR3. Each record gives: V gene, D gene, clone size, J gene, CDR3 DNA, CDR3 protein. D genes are given only for firm matches. Clone size is shown for a subset of rows, as once, few, many or a class of expanded clone.

>TRBV29-1|TRBD2|few|TRBJ2-7
TGCAGCGTCGCGACACTAGCGGAGTCCTACGAGCAGTACTTC
CSVATLAESYEQYF
>TRBV11-2|TRBD2|few|TRBJ2-7
TGTGCCAGCAGCGACTCGGGCTGGGGCGGGAGTGTTTACGAGCAGTACTTC
CASSDSGWGGSVYEQYF
>TRBV7-9|.|.|TRBJ2-3
TGTGCCAGCAGCTTTCGTGGGGCCGATACGCAGTATTTT
CASSFRGADTQYF
>TRBV10-2|TRBD2|.|TRBJ2-1
TGCGCCAGCAGTTTTTGGCTAGCGGGATACAATGAGCAGTTCTTC
CASSFWLAGYNEQFF
>TRBV6-1|.|.|TRBJ2-3
TGTGCCAGCAGTGAAGGCGGACAGAGCACAGATACGCAGTATTTT
CASSEGGQSTDTQYF
>TRBV29-1|.|.|TRBJ2-3
TGCAGCGTTGCGGGGAAGCAGGGAGGAGATACGCAGTATTTT
CSVAGKQGGDTQYF
>TRBV5-6|.|.|TRBJ1-2
TGTGCCAGCAGCTTGGGGGCCGGGACTTTCTATGGCTACACCTTC
CASSLGAGTFYGYTF
>TRBV30|.|.|TRBJ1-2
TGTGCCTGGACGGGGTGGGAGGTGGGCTATGGCTACACCTTC
CAWTGWEVGYGYTF
>TRBV28|TRBD1|.|TRBJ1-4
TGTGCCAGCAGTCCCCACCCGGGACAGGGGGCTGCAACTAATGAAAAACTGTTTTTT
CASSPHPGQGAATNEKLFF
>TRBV2|.|.|TRBJ2-5
TGTGCCAGCAGTGTGACGCAGGGGGGTGAGACCCAGTACTTC
CASSVTQGGETQYF
>TRBV30|.|many|TRBJ2-5
TGTGCCTGGAGTCCCCTTGGGGCGATGCTGGAGACCCAGTACTTC
CAWSPLGAMLETQYF
>TRBV19|.|.|TRBJ2-5
TGTGCCAGTAGTATAGGATCCGGGCGTCTCCAAGAGACCCAGTACTTC
CASSIGSGRLQETQYF
>TRBV19|.|many|TRBJ1-5
TGTGCCAGTAGTATACTGCAGGGGAACAATCAGCCCCAGCATTTT
CASSILQGNNQPQHF
>TRBV10-2|TRBD2|.|TRBJ2-7
TGCGCCAGCATCGGGACTAGCGGGAGAGAGCAGTACTTC
CASIGTSGREQYF
>TRBV5-1|TRBD1|.|TRBJ1-2
TGCGCCAGCAGCTACCGGGACAGCGGTGGCTACACCTTC
CASSYRDSGGYTF
>TRBV5-1|.|many|TRBJ2-7
TGCGCCAGCTGGCACGAGCAGTACTTC
CASWHEQYF
>TRBV10-3|.|few|TRBJ2-7
TGTGCCATCAGTGCCGCGGGCTCCTACGAGCAGTACTTC
CAISAAGSYEQYF
>TRBV6-5|.|few|TRBJ1-3
TGTGCCAGCAGCATGGGCGGTGGGAGAAACACCATATATTTT
CASSMGGGRNTIYF
>TRBV5-4|TRBD1|.|TRBJ2-5
TGTGCCAGCAGCGCGGGACAGGGGGGGCGGGAGACCCAGTACTTC
CASSAGQGGRETQYF
>TRBV5-6|.|.|TRBJ1-5
TGTGCCAGCAGCACCATGGGGGAATGGGGTCAGCCCCAGCATTTT
CASSTMGEWGQPQHF
>TRBV7-9|TRBD1|.|TRBJ1-2
TGTGCCAGCAGCCTCCGTGGACAGGGATTATATGGCTACACCTTC
CASSLRGQGLYGYTF
>TRBV18|.|once|TRBJ2-7
TGTGCCAGCTCACTGCCCATAGAATTCGAGCAGTACTTC
CASSLPIEFEQYF
>TRBV9|TRBD1|many|TRBJ1-2
TGTGCCAGCAGCACCCCCGGGGACAGCGGGGGAGGCTACACCTTC
CASSTPGDSGGGYTF
>TRBV5-5|TRBD1|.|TRBJ1-1
TGTGCCAGCAGCTTGGAGGGGACAGGGAACACTGAAGCTTTCTTT
CASSLEGTGNTEAFF
>TRBV4-3|TRBD2|.|TRBJ2-1
TGCGCCAGCAGCAACTACCGGACTAGCGGGAGCAATGAGCAGTTCTTC
CASSNYRTSGSNEQFF
>TRBV5-1|.|few|TRBJ1-1
TGCGCCAGCAGCCTGGAACAGGAGGGCACTGAAGCTTTCTTT
CASSLEQEGTEAFF
>TRBV28|TRBD2|.|TRBJ2-1
TGTGCCAGCAGGGACATGGGAGGGCCCTACAATGAGCAGTTCTTC
CASRDMGGPYNEQFF
>TRBV6-1|.|.|TRBJ1-3
TGTGCCAGCAGTGATAGGAGCTCTGGAAACACCATATATTTT
CASSDRSSGNTIYF